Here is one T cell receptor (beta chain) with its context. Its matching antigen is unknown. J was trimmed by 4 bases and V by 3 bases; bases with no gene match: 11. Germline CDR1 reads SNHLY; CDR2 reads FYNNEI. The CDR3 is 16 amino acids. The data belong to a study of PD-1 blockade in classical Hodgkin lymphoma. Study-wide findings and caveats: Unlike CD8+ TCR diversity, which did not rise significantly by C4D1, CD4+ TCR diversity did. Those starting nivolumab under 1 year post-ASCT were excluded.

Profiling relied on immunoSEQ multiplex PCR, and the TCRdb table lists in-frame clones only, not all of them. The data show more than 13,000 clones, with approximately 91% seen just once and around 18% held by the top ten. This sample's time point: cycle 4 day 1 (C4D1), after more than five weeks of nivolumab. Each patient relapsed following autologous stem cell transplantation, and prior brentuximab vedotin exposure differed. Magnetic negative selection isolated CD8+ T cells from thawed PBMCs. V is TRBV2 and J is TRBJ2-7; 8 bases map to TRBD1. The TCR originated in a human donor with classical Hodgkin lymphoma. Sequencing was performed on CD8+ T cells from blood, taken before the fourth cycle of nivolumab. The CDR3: CASSDRRRTGLYEQYF. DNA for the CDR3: TGTGCCAGCAGTGACCGACGGAGGACAGGGCTTTACGAGCAGTACTTC. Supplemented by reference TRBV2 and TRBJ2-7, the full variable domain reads EPEVTQTPSHQVTQMGQEVILRCVPISNHLYFYWYRQILGQKVEFLVSFYNNEISEKSEIFDDQFSVERPDGSNFTLKIRSTKLEDSAMYFCASSDRRRTGLYEQYFGPGTRLTVT.